The clone carrying this T cell receptor beta chain came up many times. Its antigen is unknown. The germline gene is not matched at one end of the junction; a read error may be the cause. This entry comes from a study of molecular identifiers for immune sequencing clone quantification. The bulk TCR libraries were made with methods described before and with listed TCR primers. Each CDR3 protein is one row after TCRdb ran MiXCR on the PCR reads. In the table there are some 590,000 distinct CDR3 sequences, roughly 23% of which are singletons. Overall study findings and caveats: For effector cells, clones above 20 RNA copies held over 98% of molecules; for naive cells, under 1%.

The germline V gene has CDR1 SGHTA and CDR2 FQGNSA. The CDR3 runs to 13 residues. The specimen sequenced was naive CD8+ T cells from blood, with Jurkat cell RNA spiked in. As to subset: FACS-sorted CD8+CD4-CCR7+CD45RA+ naive T cells. The gene calls are TRBV7-2 and TRBJ2-5; 10 nucleotides agree with TRBD2. The receptor's source is a human donor in good health. Some libraries in this study had Jurkat cell RNA spiked in. The CDR3 region is CASSLVTSGASDF. In DNA form, the CDR3 reads TGTGCCAGCAGCTTAGTCACTAGCGGGGCATCGGACTTC.